The 6 T cell receptor beta chains given below trace back to one sample, sequenced in a study of blood T cells in healthy people across ages. Alongside a J-beta primer mix, a sample-barcoded 5' primer served in a second PCR lasting about 7 to 11 cycles. TCRdb used MiXCR to reprocess the 5' RACE reads, holding one entry per CDR3 protein. The repertoire holds 700,000 to 900,000 distinct CDR3 sequences, with roughly 50% as singletons. Material: blood. Every receptor here comes from a man older than 75 in good health.

A few counts support this clonotype. CDR3 residues: CSVEIVGELFF. In nucleotides, the CDR3 is TGCAGCGTTGAGATAGTGGGGGAGCTGTTTTTT. The genes are TRBV29-1 and TRBJ2-2; D not certain. This CDR3 spans 11 amino acids. Per the germline V gene, CDR1 is SQVTM and CDR2 is ANQGSEA. Trimming took 3 bases from V and 8 from J, leaving 7 bases between them.

The chain recombines TRBV24-1 with TRBJ2-1; unclear D gene. Germline V CDR1 and CDR2: KGHDR, SFDVKD. V gave up 9 bases and J gave up 3 bases, with 8 bases separating them. The CDR3 totals 12 residues. As DNA, the CDR3 is TGTGCCACCCGTGGCATCTACAATGAGCAGTTCTTC. Translating it yields CATRGIYNEQFF.

V gene TRBV29-1 combines with J gene TRBJ1-1; maybe TRBD1 (6 bases). Germline-derived CDR1 and CDR2 are SQVTM and ANQGSEA. The V and J ends lost 3 bases and 2 bases respectively, with 13 bases between them. The CDR3 spans 14 residues. The CDR3: CSVEGQGLNTEAFF. CDR3 coding DNA: TGCAGCGTTGAGGGGCAGGGGCTCAACACTGAAGCTTTCTTT.

A few counts support this clonotype. J is TRBJ2-1 and V is TRBV9; 10 bases map to TRBD2. The germline V gene encodes CDR1 SGDLS and CDR2 YYNGEE. With 0 bases clipped from V and 9 bases from J, the junction kept 6 bases outside the gene matches. The CDR3 covers 15 residues. The CDR3 DNA follows: TGTGCCAGCAGCGTAGGGATAGCGGGAGGCAGTGAGCAGTTCTTC. This translates into CASSVGIAGGSEQFF.

A remark on this clonotype: One junction end does not reproduce the germline sequence, and a read error may be involved. The DNA of the CDR3 is TGTGCCAGCAGGCGGGACAGTTCACCCCCCCACTTT. Its translation: CASRRDSSPPHF. This chain joins TRBV12-3 or TRBV12-4 and TRBJ1-6; 7 bases map to TRBD1. There are 12 residues in the CDR3.

This clonotype turned up a few times. The chain employs TRBV5-1 and TRBJ1-2; the match to TRBD1 covers 10 bases. CDR3 size: 16 residues. The germline V gene encodes CDR1 SGHRS and CDR2 YFSETQ. Unmatched junction bases numbered 9, after V lost 1 base and J lost 6 bases. CDR3 amino acids: CASSLFRDRGRNGYTF. The CDR3 bases are TGCGCCAGCAGCTTGTTCCGGGACAGGGGAAGAAATGGCTACACCTTC.